This passage covers 18 T cell receptor beta chains from one sample sequenced in a study of T cells after yellow fever vaccination (dated 2019 in TCRdb). The label giving this sample's treatment or condition can be read as: live attenuated yellow fever vaccine strain. Receptor amplification or capture employed 5' RACE. Sequenced using an Illumina HiSeq 2500. TCRdb itself trimmed the public reads at Q25 with fastp, ran MiXCR and retained productive beta chains. All rows with the same CDR3 protein become a single entry with the most common DNA and genes. This sample lists just under 600,000 distinct CDR3 sequences; approximately 12% were detected once. The ten largest clones capture more than 12% of the sample. Sequencing used PBMCs, obtained on the day of the yellow fever booster vaccination. The receptor set was obtained from a man aged 30 to 45 who received the YFV17D yellow fever vaccine.

The chain is built from TRBV21-1 and TRBJ2-3; TRBD1, the table's D call, lacks a check against the DNA. TRBV21-1 is a known pseudogene. The CDR3 is 21 residues long. CDR3 protein: CASSPKKDRDRGRAPTDTQYF. CDR3 DNA sequence: TGTGCCAGCAGCCCCAAGAAGGACCGGGACAGGGGCCGTGCACCCACAGATACGCAGTATTTT.

This clonotype came up a few times. The chain joins TRBV4-1 to TRBJ1-6; 8 bases align to TRBD1. Germline V lookup: CDR1 MGHRA, CDR2 YSYEKL. V lost 0 bases, J lost 9 bases, and 7 bases stayed unmatched. This CDR3 spans 16 amino acids. DNA for the CDR3: TGCGCCAGCAGCCAAGAGGTCCGACAGGGGCGTTCACCCCTCCACTTT. Its protein is CASSQEVRQGRSPLHF.

This clonotype was seen a handful of times. The V and J genes are TRBV5-1 and TRBJ2-3; either TRBD1 or TRBD2 may supply D (5 bases each). The CDR3 totals 15 residues. The V end lost 1 base, the J end lost 0 bases, and 9 bases lay between the germline ends. Germline values: CDR1 SGHRS, CDR2 YFSETQ. The CDR3 coding sequence is TGCGCCAGCAGCTTGAGGGACGGAAGCACAGATACGCAGTATTTT. It is translated as CASSLRDGSTDTQYF.

The gene calls are TRBV5-4 and TRBJ2-2; TRBD1 might be the D (6 bases). V was shortened by 3 bases and J by 3 bases, with 12 bases between the two germline ends. The germline V gene encodes CDR1 SGHNT and CDR2 YYREEE (reference sequence). This CDR3 region has 15 residues. The CDR3 spells CASSWQGSDTGELFF. CDR3 sequence (DNA): TGTGCCAGCAGCTGGCAGGGGTCGGACACCGGGGAGCTGTTTTTT.

This clonotype was seen more than once but under ten times. The chain employs TRBV6-2 or TRBV6-3 and TRBJ2-1, with D maybe TRBD2 (6 bases). The CDR3 totals 12 residues. Germline V CDR1 and CDR2: MNHEY, SVGEGT. The germline V and J ends were trimmed by 7 bases and 6 bases, with 10 bases remaining between them. The CDR3: CASTQTSNEQFF. CDR3 DNA: TGTGCCAGCACCCAGACTAGCAATGAGCAGTTCTTC.

This chain connects TRBV18 to TRBJ2-7; 7 bases are shared with TRBD1. This CDR3 is built from 17 residues. Trimming removed 5 bases from V and 4 bases from J; junction bases left unmatched: 17. Looked up from germline, CDR1 is KGHSH and CDR2 is LQKENI. CDR3 amino acids: CASSSSPPGTEFYEQYF. The CDR3 bases are TGTGCCAGCTCATCATCGCCTCCCGGGACAGAGTTTTACGAGCAGTACTTC. Full variable domain (missing parts from reference TRBV18 and TRBJ2-7): NAGVMQNPRHLVRRRGQEARLRCSPMKGHSHVYWYRQLPEEGLKFMVYLQKENIIDESGMPKERFSAEFPKEGPSILRIQQVVRGDSAAYFCASSSSPPGTEFYEQYFGPGTRLTVT.

The chain couples TRBV9 to TRBJ1-4, with a tentative D call TRBD1 (5 bases). V lost 3 bases, J lost 6 bases, and 9 bases lay in between. The CDR3 consists of 13 residues. CDR1 is SGDLS and CDR2 is YYNGEE in the germline V gene. CDR3 residues: CASSGGGDEKLFF. Written as DNA, the CDR3 is TGTGCCAGCAGCGGCGGAGGGGATGAAAAACTGTTTTTT.

CDR3 amino acids: CASSPQGPNTGELFF. The CDR3 DNA sequence: TGTGCCAGCAGCCCCCAGGGACCGAACACCGGGGAGCTGTTTTTT. V and J are TRBV12-3 or TRBV12-4 and TRBJ2-2, with D perhaps TRBD1 or TRBD2 (5 bases each). V was pared by 6 bases and J by 0 bases, with 11 bases between. There are 15 residues in the CDR3.

This clonotype was detected a few times. This chain uses TRBV15 with TRBJ2-5; TRBD1 aligns across 8 bases. The V gene's germline CDR1 is LNHNV and CDR2 YYDKDF (reference sequence). The CDR3 consists of 13 residues. The J segment lost 5 bases and the V segment lost 3 bases, leaving 2 bases of the junction unmatched. CDR3 sequence: CATSRNRGETQYF. The CDR3 nucleotides read TGTGCCACCAGCAGGAACAGGGGGGAGACCCAGTACTTC.

This clonotype has more than one count but fewer than ten. The chain has TRBV20-1 and TRBJ2-1; 10 positions match TRBD2. This CDR3 contains 18 residues. Looked up from germline, CDR1 is DFQATT and CDR2 is SNEGSKA (reference sequence). Trimming removed 0 bases from V and 0 bases from J; junction bases left unmatched: 8. CDR3 sequence: CSARDWTSGKSSYNEQFF. The CDR3, as DNA: TGCAGTGCTAGAGATTGGACTAGCGGCAAGAGCTCCTACAATGAGCAGTTCTTC.

V and J are TRBV18 and TRBJ1-4, with 7 positions matching TRBD1. Germline V gives CDR1 KGHSH, CDR2 LQKENI. CDR3 length: 15 residues. The trim removed 4 bases at V and 5 bases at J, leaving 7 bases unmatched. In DNA form, the CDR3 reads TGTGCCAGCTCACGGCCCGGGACAGACAATGAAAAACTGTTTTTT. Its protein product is CASSRPGTDNEKLFF. Variable domain in full (rest from reference TRBV18 and TRBJ1-4): NAGVMQNPRHLVRRRGQEARLRCSPMKGHSHVYWYRQLPEEGLKFMVYLQKENIIDESGMPKERFSAEFPKEGPSILRIQQVVRGDSAAYFCASSRPGTDNEKLFFGSGTQLSVL.

This clonotype was found many times. The chain joins TRBV5-1 to TRBJ2-1; D remains ambiguous. Germline V lookup: CDR1 SGHRS, CDR2 YFSETQ. Trimming removed 3 bases at V and 11 bases at J, with 15 bases between. The CDR3 is made up of 13 amino acids. The CDR3 DNA sequence: TGCGCCAGCAGCTCAGCGACCGTCGAACAGCAGTTCTTC. Amino acids: CASSSATVEQQFF.

The chain carries TRBV7-2 and TRBJ2-7, with D possibly matching TRBD1 (7 bases). CDR3 length: 17 amino acids. Germline loops: CDR1 SGHTA, CDR2 FQGNSA. V was trimmed by 4 bases and J by 5 bases, leaving 24 bases between them. DNA for the CDR3: TGTGCCAGCAGCTCAAGAGTTCTCGGGGGCAGGGGGAACGAGCAGTACTTC. As protein: CASSSRVLGGRGNEQYF.

In this sample, this clonotype turned up a few times. The chain is built from TRBV5-6 and TRBJ2-5; 7 nucleotides line up with TRBD1. Germline lookup yields CDR1 SGHDT and CDR2 YYEEEE. V gave up 1 base and J gave up 2 bases; unmatched junction bases: 8. This CDR3 contains 16 residues. The DNA for the CDR3 is TGTGCCAGCAGCTTGTTGGGACAGAGATTACAAGAGACCCAGTACTTC. As protein: CASSLLGQRLQETQYF.

This rearrangement joins TRBV21-1 to TRBJ2-2; the D call in the table, TRBD1, was not verified against the DNA. TRBV21-1 is a pseudogene locus. This CDR3 region has 18 residues. The DNA for the CDR3 is TGTGCCAGCAGCTATCACACTCCGGGACAGGGGGCCACCGGGGAGCTGTTTTTT. Amino acids: CASSYHTPGQGATGELFF.

This clonotype was observed a few times. V is TRBV3-1 and J is TRBJ2-7; TRBD2 might be the D (5 bases). The CDR3 is made up of 16 amino acids. Germline values: CDR1 LGHDT, CDR2 YNNKEL (reference sequence). V was pared by 1 base and J by 5 bases, with 18 bases between. CDR3 protein: CASSQGELGPADEQYF. DNA for the CDR3: TGTGCCAGCAGCCAAGGGGAGCTCGGGCCGGCCGACGAGCAGTACTTC.

The J gene is TRBJ2-2, the V gene TRBV5-1; tentative D call: TRBD2 (6 bases). Germline CDR1 SGHRS, CDR2 YFSETQ. Between the trimmed V and J ends, which lost 1 base and 2 bases, there was a span of 9 bases. The CDR3 has 15 amino acids. CDR3 region: CASSLQLANTGELFF. CDR3 nucleotides: TGCGCCAGCAGCTTGCAACTAGCAAACACCGGGGAGCTGTTTTTT.

This clonotype was observed a few times. V is TRBV5-1 and J is TRBJ2-3; the D is unclear. CDR1 is SGHRS and CDR2 is YFSETQ in the germline V gene. This CDR3 region has 13 residues. Trimming took 4 bases from V and 6 from J, leaving 12 bases between them. CDR3 region: CASSKGRIDTQYF. The CDR3 DNA follows: TGCGCCAGCAGCAAGGGTCGTATTGATACGCAGTATTTT.